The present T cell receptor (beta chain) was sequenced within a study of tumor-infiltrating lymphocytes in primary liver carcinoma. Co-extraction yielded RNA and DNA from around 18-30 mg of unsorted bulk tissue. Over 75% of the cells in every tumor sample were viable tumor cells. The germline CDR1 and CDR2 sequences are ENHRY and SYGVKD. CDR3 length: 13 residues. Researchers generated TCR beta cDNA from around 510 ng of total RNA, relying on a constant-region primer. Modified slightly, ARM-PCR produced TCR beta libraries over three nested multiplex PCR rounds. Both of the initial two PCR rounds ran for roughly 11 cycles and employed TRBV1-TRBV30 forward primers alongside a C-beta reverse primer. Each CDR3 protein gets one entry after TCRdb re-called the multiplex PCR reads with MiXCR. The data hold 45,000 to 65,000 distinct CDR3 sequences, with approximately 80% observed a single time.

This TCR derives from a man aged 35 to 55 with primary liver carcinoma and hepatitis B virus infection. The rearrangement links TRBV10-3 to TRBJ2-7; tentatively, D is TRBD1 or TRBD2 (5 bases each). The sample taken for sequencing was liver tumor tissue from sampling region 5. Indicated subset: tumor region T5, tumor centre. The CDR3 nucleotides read TGTGACGTCAGTGGGGACCTTTCCTACGAGCAGTACTTC. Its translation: CDVSGDLSYEQYF.